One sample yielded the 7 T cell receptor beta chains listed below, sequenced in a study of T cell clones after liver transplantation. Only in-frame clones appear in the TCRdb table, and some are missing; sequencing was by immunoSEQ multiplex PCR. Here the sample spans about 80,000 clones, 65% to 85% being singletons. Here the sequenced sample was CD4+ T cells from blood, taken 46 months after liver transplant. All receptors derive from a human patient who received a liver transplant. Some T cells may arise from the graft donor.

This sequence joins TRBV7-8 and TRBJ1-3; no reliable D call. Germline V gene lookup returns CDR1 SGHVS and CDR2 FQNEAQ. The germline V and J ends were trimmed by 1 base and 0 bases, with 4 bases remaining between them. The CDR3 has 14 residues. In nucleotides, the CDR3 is TGTGCCAGCAGCTTAGGCAGCTCTGGAAACACCATATATTTT. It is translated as CASSLGSSGNTIYF.

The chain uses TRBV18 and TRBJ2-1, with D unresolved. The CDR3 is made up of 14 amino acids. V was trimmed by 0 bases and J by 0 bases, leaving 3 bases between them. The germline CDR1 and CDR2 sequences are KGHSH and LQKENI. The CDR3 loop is CASSPPDSYNEQFF. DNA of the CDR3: TGTGCCAGCTCACCACCGGACTCCTACAATGAGCAGTTCTTC. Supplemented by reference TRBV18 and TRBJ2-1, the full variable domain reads NAGVMQNPRHLVRRRGQEARLRCSPMKGHSHVYWYRQLPEEGLKFMVYLQKENIIDESGMPKERFSAEFPKEGPSILRIQQVVRGDSAAYFCASSPPDSYNEQFFGPGTRLTVL.

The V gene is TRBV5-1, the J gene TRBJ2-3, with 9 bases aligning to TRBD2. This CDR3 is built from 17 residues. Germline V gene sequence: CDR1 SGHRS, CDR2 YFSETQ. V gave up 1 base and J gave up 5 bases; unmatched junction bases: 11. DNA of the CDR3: TGCGCCAGCAGCTTGTATCCGACTAGCGGAGCGAAAGATACGCAGTATTTT. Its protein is CASSLYPTSGAKDTQYF.

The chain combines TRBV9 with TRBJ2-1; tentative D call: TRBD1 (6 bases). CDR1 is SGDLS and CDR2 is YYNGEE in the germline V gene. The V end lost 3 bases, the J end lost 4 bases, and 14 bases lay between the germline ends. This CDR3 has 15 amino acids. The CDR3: CASSAGQRVYNEQFF. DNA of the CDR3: TGTGCCAGCAGCGCCGGACAGCGAGTTTACAATGAGCAGTTCTTC.

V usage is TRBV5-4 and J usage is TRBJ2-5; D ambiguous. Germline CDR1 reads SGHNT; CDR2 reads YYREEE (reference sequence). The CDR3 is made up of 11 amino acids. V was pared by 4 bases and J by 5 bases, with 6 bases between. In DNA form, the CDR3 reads TGTGCCAGCAGCGTGAGGGAGACCCAGTACTTC. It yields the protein CASSVRETQYF.

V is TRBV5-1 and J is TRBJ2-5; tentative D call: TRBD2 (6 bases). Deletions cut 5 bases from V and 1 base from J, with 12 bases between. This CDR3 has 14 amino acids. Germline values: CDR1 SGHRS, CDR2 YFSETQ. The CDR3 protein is CASRGGLGQETQYF. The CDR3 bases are TGCGCCAGCAGGGGAGGACTTGGCCAAGAGACCCAGTACTTC.

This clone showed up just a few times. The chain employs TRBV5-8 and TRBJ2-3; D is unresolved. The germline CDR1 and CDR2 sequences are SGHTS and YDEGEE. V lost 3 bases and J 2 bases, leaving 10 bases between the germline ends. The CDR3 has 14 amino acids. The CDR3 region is CASSYGRSTDTQYF. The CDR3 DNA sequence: TGTGCCAGCAGCTACGGCAGGTCCACAGATACGCAGTATTTT.